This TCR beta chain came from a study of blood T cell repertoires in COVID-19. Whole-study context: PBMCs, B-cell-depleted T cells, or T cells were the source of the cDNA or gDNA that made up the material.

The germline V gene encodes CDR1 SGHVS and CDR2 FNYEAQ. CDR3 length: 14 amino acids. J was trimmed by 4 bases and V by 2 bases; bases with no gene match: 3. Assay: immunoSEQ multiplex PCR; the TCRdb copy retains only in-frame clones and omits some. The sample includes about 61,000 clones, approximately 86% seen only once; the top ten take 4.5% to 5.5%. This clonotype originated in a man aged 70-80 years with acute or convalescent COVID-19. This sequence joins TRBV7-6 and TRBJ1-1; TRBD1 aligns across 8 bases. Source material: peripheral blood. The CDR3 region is CASSLQGASTEAFF. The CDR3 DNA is TGTGCCAGCAGCTTACAGGGGGCGAGCACTGAAGCTTTCTTT.